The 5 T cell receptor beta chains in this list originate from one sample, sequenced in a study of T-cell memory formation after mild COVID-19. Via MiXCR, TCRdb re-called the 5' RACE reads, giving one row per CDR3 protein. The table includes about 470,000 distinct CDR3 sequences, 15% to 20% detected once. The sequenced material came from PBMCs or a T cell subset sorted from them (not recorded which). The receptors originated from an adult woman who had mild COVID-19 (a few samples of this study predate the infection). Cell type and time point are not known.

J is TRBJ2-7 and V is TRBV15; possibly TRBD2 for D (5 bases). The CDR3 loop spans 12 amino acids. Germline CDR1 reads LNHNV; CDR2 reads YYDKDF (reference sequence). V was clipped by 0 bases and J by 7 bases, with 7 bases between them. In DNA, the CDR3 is TGTGCCACCAGCAGAGATCGAGGGGAGCAGTACTTC. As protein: CATSRDRGEQYF.

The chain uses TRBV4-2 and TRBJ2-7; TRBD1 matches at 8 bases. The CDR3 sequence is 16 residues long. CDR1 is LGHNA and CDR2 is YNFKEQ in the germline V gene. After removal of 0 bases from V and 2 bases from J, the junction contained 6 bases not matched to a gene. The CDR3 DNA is TGTGCCAGCAGCCAAGAGGCAAACAGGGGGGCCTACGAGCAGTACTTC. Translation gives CASSQEANRGAYEQYF.

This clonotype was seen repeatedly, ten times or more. CDR3 coding DNA: TGTGCCAGCAGCCTCCTGGGAGGGGGTAACACCGGGGAGCTGTTTTTT. Translated: CASSLLGGGNTGELFF. The gene calls are TRBV5-6 and TRBJ2-2; TRBD2 is a possible D gene (7 bases). From germline, CDR1 is SGHDT and CDR2 YYEEEE. The CDR3 extends over 16 amino acids. V gave up 4 bases and J gave up 2 bases, with 15 bases separating them.

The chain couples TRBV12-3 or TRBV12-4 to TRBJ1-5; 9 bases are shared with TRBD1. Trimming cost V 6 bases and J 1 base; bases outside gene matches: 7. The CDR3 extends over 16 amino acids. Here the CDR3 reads CASSNPGTGSNQPQHF. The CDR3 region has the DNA TGTGCCAGCAGCAATCCCGGGACAGGGAGCAATCAGCCCCAGCATTTT.

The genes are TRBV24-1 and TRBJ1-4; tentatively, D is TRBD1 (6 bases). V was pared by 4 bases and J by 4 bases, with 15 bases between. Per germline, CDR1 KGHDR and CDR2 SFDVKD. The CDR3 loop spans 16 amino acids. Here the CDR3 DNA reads TGTGCCACCAGTGACCCCCGAACAGGGATTAATGAAAAACTGTTTTTT. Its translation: CATSDPRTGINEKLFF.